The 9 T cell receptor beta chains below come from one sample, sequenced in a study of blood T cells in healthy people across ages. PCR was performed a second time for roughly 7 to 12 cycles using a sample-barcoded 5' primer and a J-beta primer mix. Each CDR3 protein gets one entry after TCRdb re-called the 5' RACE reads with MiXCR. This sample has 800,000 to 950,000 distinct CDR3 sequences, with around 49% found just once. Sequencing input: blood. The source of these receptors is a man aged 30 to 39 in good health.

A remark on this clonotype: A much larger clonotype is one base distant, so this may be a read error. The rearrangement uses TRBV4-2 and TRBJ2-5, with D perhaps TRBD1 (5 bases). The CDR3 totals 15 residues. V lost 4 bases, J lost 1 base, and 13 bases lay in between. The V gene's germline CDR1 is LGHNA and CDR2 YNFKEQ. The CDR3 nucleotides are TGTGCCAGCAGCCCCCAAGAAAGGGGCCAAGAGACCCAGTACTTC. It encodes CASSPQERGQETQYF.

CDR3 nucleotide sequence: TGTGCCAGCAGTTCGAACGGACAGGTGAGGACCCAGTACTTC. Protein: CASSSNGQVRTQYF. The chain uses TRBV12-3 or TRBV12-4 and TRBJ2-5, with TRBD1 matching 7 bases. This CDR3 is built from 14 residues. J gave up 7 bases and V 4 bases, and 9 bases lay outside the gene matches.

CDR3 in amino acids: CASRLTTGHEQYF. CDR3 DNA sequence: TGTGCCAGCAGGTTAACGACAGGGCACGAGCAGTACTTC. The gene calls are TRBV6-5 and TRBJ2-7, with 7 nucleotides matching TRBD1. The germline V gene encodes CDR1 MNHEY and CDR2 SVGAGI. CDR3 size: 13 residues. After removal of 6 bases from V and 5 bases from J, the junction contained 7 bases not matched to a gene.

The chain uses TRBV7-2 and TRBJ2-3; D call uncertain. Trimming left V 1 base short and J 5 bases short, with 13 bases between. The CDR3 has 15 amino acids. Germline V CDR1 and CDR2: SGHTA, FQGNSA. The CDR3 reads CASSLDGSLRDTQYF. CDR3 nucleotide sequence: TGTGCCAGCAGCTTAGATGGGTCGCTGCGAGATACGCAGTATTTT.

The rearrangement joins TRBV6-5 to TRBJ2-3; D tentatively fits TRBD1 or TRBD2 (6 bases each). V lost 5 bases to trimming and J lost 1 base, with 19 bases between them. Germline-derived CDR1 and CDR2 are MNHEY and SVGAGI. CDR3 length: 17 residues. Here the CDR3 reads CASSPLAGEVGTDTQYF. The CDR3 bases are TGTGCCAGCAGTCCACTCGCAGGGGAGGTCGGCACAGATACGCAGTATTTT.

The chain joins TRBV2 to TRBJ2-3; TRBD2 agrees at 8 bases. The germline V gene has CDR1 SNHLY and CDR2 FYNNEI. The ends lost 4 bases at V and 2 bases at J; junction bases unmatched: 8. The CDR3 contains 16 residues. The CDR3 sequence is CASSGGVAGPTDTQYF. CDR3 nucleotide sequence: TGTGCCAGCAGTGGGGGGGTAGCGGGGCCCACAGATACGCAGTATTTT.

V is TRBV4-3 and J is TRBJ1-2; D might be TRBD1 (6 bases). The CDR3 sequence is 11 residues long. CDR1 is LGHNA and CDR2 is YSLEER in the germline V gene. V was shortened by 11 bases and J by 6 bases, with 13 bases between the two germline ends. CDR3 nucleotides: TGCGCCGGCTCAGGGGTGGATGGCTACACCTTC. Its translation: CAGSGVDGYTF.

This clonotype was counted a few times. Written as DNA, the CDR3 is TGCGCCAGCAGTCCATTGCCCGGCAACGAGCAGTACTTC. It translates to CASSPLPGNEQYF. V and J are TRBV5-1 and TRBJ2-7; D gene unclear. This CDR3 has 13 amino acids. Trimming took off 5 bases at V and 5 bases at J, with 14 bases between the two ends. Per germline, CDR1 SGHRS and CDR2 YFSETQ.

V is TRBV20-1 and J is TRBJ2-5; D gene unclear. Germline values: CDR1 DFQATT, CDR2 SNEGSKA (reference sequence). Trimming pared 3 bases from V and 1 base from J, leaving 12 bases between. CDR3 size: 14 residues. This CDR3 reads CSARWSGRQETQYF. The CDR3 DNA is TGCAGTGCTAGGTGGTCCGGACGCCAAGAGACCCAGTACTTC.